This T cell receptor beta chain was sequenced during a study of blood T cell repertoires in COVID-19. Study overall: PBMCs, B-cell-depleted T cells, or T cells provided the cDNA or gDNA that made up the material.

Assay: immunoSEQ multiplex PCR; the TCRdb copy retains only in-frame clones and omits some. Of around 400,000 clones in the sample, around 87% were seen once. V was pared by 2 bases and J by 4 bases, with 2 bases of the junction left unmatched. The germline V gene has CDR1 LGHDT and CDR2 YNNKEL (reference sequence). This CDR3 contains 14 residues. The chain employs TRBV3-1 (or the pseudogene TRBV3-2) and TRBJ2-7; 10 bases map to TRBD2. The receptor was derived from a woman between 55 and 75 years old with COVID-19, enrolled during active disease. Specimen: peripheral blood. The CDR3, as DNA: TGTGCCAGCAGCCAAAGGGGACTAGCGTACGAGCAGTACTTC. Its protein product is CASSQRGLAYEQYF.